This paragraph covers one T cell receptor beta chain sequence. Its cognate antigen has yet to be identified. Base-call qualities are not available, and no considerably larger clone is one nucleotide away. Each collaborating institution followed its own protocols to collect whole blood in K2EDTA tubes. Collaborator samples were shipped for TCRbeta analysis as frozen whole blood, isolated PBMCs, or DNA extracted from either sample type. This sample was taken from a study of blood T cell repertoires in COVID-19 (dated by TCRdb to 2019 to 2021). Background for the entire study: Collaborator samples came from the United States, Italy and Spain and covered acute and convalescent phases of COVID-19. The prospective study material was composed of cDNA or gDNA derived from T cells, B-cell-depleted T cells, or PBMCs. The dataset comprised deeply sampled blood TCRbeta repertoires from subjects exposed to, actively infected with, or recovered from COVID-19. The repertoires were made available in a free public database intended to serve as a resource for research on the immune response to SARS-CoV-2. Samples were obtained from the ongoing ImmuneRACE study (first 160 participants) and from some 1,300 subjects provided by 6 global collaborators. Sample metadata almost always included a de-identified subject ID, COVID-19 status, age in years and sex. Where available, HLA class I and class II types were taken from metadata supplied by the sample provider and were not determined by assay-based typing.

The research as a whole found: The amount of clinical and demographic metadata varied by source and participant and was provided uncurated.

The immunoSEQ Assay, a bias-controlled multiplex PCR, was used to amplify TCRbeta CDR3 regions from genomic DNA. In the paper's pipeline: The number of nucleated cells in each sample was estimated by amplification of reference gene primers within the assay. Sequence reads were collapsed and filtered to measure the absolute abundance of every unique TCRbeta CDR3 rearrangement. For each sample, productive Simpson clonality was calculated by taking the square root of Simpson's diversity index across productive rearrangements. TCRdb took over this immuneACCESS table, retaining in-frame rearrangements with V and J assigned. Such tables are incomplete; in checked studies, under half of the missing clones stem from an unresolved V gene, and the remainder is unexplained. For V, J and clone size, that table is used; D and trimming come from the DNA. Present in this sample are about 400,000 clones, roughly 90% of which were seen just once. The top ten constitute more than 0.95% of the sample.

The CDR3, cysteine through phenylalanine, is 15 amino acids long. Of all the DNA, just the CDR3 is kept, 45 bases in frame from base 1. V is pared back by 0 bases and J by 4 bases, with 13 bases lying between the germline termini. CDR1 is given as SGHNT and CDR2 as YYREEE, both from the germline V gene (reference sequence). The chain employs TRBV5-4 and TRBJ1-2; TRBD1 is possibly the D segment (5 matching bases). Material: peripheral blood. The origin of this receptor is a man aged 40-49 years with acute or convalescent COVID-19. The bases are TGTGCCAGCAGCTTGGCTGGGGCGCCGGGCTATGGCTACACCTTC. This sequence encodes CASSLAGAPGYGYTF.